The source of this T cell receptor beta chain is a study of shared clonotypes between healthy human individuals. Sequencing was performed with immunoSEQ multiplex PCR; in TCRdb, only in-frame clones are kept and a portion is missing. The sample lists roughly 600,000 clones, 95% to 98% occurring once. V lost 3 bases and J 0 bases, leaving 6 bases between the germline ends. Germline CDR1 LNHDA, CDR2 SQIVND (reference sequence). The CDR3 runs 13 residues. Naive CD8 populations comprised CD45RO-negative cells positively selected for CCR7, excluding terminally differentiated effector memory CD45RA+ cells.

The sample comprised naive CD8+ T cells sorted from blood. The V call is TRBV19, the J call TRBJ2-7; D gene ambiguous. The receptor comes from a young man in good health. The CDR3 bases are TGTGCCAGTAGTATCCAGAGCTCCTACGAGCAGTACTTC. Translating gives CASSIQSSYEQYF.